This TCR beta chain came from a study of blood T cell repertoires in COVID-19. The length of the CDR3 is 17 residues. After removal of 4 bases from V and 2 bases from J, the junction contained 11 bases not matched to a gene. Germline V gene data show CDR1 as KGHSH and CDR2 as LQKENI. In the authors' workflow: Researchers report that nucleated cell counts were estimated from reference gene primer amplification. The table came from immunoSEQ multiplex PCR; TCRdb's copy has only in-frame clones and leaves some out. The V and J calls and clone size come from that table; D and trimming were worked out from the DNA. The sample includes roughly 86,000 clones, approximately 86% of them seen just once.

The chain combines TRBV18 with TRBJ2-5, with 9 bases aligning to TRBD2. The clonotype comes from a woman aged 80 or over with COVID-19, enrolled during active disease. Sequencing used peripheral blood. CDR3 sequence: CASSLLPLAGDQETQYF. In nucleotides, the CDR3 is TGTGCCAGCTCACTCCTCCCGTTAGCGGGGGATCAAGAGACCCAGTACTTC.